This T cell receptor beta chain emerged from a study of blood T cell repertoires in COVID-19. Turning to the study itself: PBMCs, B-cell-depleted T cells, or T cells provided the cDNA or gDNA that made up the material.

Generated by immunoSEQ multiplex PCR, the TCRdb table keeps only in-frame clones and is missing some. The table records roughly 16,000 clones, 80% to 90% of them present only once. This receptor was identified in a man in his sixties or seventies in a cohort sampled during active COVID-19. The sequenced sample consisted of peripheral blood.

CDR3: CASSNESGNNASGSKYEQFF. The CDR3 region has the DNA TGTGCCAGCAGCAACGAGTCCGGAAACAACGCTAGCGGGAGTAAGTATGAGCAGTTCTTC. The chain joins TRBV21-1 to TRBJ2-1; the tabulated D call, TRBD2, remains unverified against the DNA. TRBV21-1 is recorded as a pseudogene. The CDR3 has 20 amino acids.